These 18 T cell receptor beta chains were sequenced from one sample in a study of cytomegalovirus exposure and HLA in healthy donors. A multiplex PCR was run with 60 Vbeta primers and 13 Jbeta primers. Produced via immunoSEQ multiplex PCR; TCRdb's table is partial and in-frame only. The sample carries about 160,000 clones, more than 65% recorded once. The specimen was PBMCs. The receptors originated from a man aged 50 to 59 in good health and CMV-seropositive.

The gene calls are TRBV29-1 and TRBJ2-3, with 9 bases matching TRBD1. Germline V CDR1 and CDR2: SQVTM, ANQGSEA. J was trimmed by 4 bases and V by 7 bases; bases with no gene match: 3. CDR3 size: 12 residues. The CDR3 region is CSARQGADTQYF. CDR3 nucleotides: TGCAGCGCTCGACAGGGGGCAGATACGCAGTATTTT.

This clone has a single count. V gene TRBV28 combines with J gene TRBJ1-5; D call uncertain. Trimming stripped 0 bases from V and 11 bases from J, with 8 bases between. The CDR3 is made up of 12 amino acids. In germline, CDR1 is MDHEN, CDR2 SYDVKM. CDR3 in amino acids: CASSLWAGAQHF. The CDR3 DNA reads TGTGCCAGCAGTTTATGGGCCGGAGCCCAGCATTTT.

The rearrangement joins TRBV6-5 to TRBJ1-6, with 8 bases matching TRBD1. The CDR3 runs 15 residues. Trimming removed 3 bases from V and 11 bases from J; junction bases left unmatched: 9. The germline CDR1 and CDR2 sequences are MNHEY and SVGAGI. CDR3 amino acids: CASSYFGQGKTPLHF. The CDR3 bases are TGTGCCAGCAGTTATTTTGGACAGGGTAAAACACCCCTCCACTTT.

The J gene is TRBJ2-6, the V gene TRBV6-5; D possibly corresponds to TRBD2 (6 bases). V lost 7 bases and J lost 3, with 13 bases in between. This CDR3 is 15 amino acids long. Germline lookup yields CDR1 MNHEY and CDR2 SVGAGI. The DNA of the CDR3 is TGTGCCAGCATGGGGAGGTTGTTTGGGGCCAACGTCCTGACTTTC. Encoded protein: CASMGRLFGANVLTF.

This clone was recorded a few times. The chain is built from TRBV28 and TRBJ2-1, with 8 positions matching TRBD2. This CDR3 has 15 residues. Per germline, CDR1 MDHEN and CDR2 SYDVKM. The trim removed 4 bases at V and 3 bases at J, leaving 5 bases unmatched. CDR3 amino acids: CASSSAGEGYNEQFF. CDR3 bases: TGTGCCAGCAGTTCAGCGGGAGAGGGCTACAATGAGCAGTTCTTC.

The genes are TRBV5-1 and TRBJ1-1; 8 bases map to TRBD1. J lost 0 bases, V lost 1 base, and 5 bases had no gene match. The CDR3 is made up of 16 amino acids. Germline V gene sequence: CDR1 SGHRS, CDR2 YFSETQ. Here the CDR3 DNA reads TGCGCCAGCAGCTTGACAGGGGGGCAGATGAACACTGAAGCTTTCTTT. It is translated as CASSLTGGQMNTEAFF.

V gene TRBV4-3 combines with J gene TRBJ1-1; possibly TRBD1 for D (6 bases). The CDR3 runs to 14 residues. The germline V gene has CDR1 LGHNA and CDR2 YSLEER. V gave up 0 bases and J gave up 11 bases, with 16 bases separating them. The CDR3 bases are TGCGCCAGCAGCCAAGACACCACAGGGCGATGGGCTTTCTTT. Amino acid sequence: CASSQDTTGRWAFF.

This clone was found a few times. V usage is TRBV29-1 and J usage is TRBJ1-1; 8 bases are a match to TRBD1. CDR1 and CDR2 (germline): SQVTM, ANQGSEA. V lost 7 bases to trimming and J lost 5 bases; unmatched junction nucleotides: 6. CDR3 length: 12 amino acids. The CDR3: CSAQGARTEAFF. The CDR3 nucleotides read TGCAGCGCCCAGGGGGCGAGGACTGAAGCTTTCTTT.

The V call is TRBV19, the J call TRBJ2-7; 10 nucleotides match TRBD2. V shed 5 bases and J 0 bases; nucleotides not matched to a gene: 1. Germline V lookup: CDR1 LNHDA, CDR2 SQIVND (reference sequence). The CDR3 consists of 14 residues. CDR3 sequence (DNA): TGTGCCAGTAGTCGGACTAGCGGCTCCTACGAGCAGTACTTC. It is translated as CASSRTSGSYEQYF.

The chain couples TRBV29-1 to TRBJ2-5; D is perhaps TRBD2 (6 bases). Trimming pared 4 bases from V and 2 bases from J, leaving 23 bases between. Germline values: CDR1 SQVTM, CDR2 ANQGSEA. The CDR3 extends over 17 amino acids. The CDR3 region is CSVGPGTPYLVQETQYF. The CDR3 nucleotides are TGCAGCGTTGGGCCCGGGACTCCGTACCTAGTACAAGAGACCCAGTACTTC.

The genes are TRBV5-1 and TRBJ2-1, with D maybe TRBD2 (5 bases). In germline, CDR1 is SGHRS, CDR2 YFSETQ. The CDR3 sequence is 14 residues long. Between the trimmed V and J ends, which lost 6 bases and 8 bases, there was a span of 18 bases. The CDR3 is CASTPAAARDEQFF. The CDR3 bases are TGCGCCAGCACCCCAGCGGCTGCCCGGGATGAGCAGTTCTTC.

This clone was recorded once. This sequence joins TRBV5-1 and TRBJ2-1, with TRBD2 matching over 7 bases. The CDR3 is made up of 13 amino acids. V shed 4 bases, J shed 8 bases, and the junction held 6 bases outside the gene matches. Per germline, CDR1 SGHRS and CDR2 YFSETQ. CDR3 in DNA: TGCGCCAGCAGCCGTGGGGGGAGGGATGAGCAGTTCTTC. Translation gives CASSRGGRDEQFF.

This CDR3 is CASSHGLAGVHTDTQYF. DNA of the CDR3: TGTGCCAGCAGCCACGGACTAGCGGGGGTCCACACAGATACGCAGTATTTT. The chain couples TRBV14 to TRBJ2-3; 13 nucleotides match TRBD2. J gave up 2 bases and V 3 bases, and 5 bases lay outside the gene matches. This CDR3 contains 17 residues. Germline CDR1 is SGHDN and CDR2 is FVKESK. The whole variable domain, remainder taken from reference TRBV14 and TRBJ2-3, is EAGVTQFPSHSVIEKGQTVTLRCDPISGHDNLYWYRRVMGKEIKFLLHFVKESKQDESGMPNNRFLAERTGGTYSTLKVQPAELEDSGVYFCASSHGLAGVHTDTQYFGPGTRLTVL.

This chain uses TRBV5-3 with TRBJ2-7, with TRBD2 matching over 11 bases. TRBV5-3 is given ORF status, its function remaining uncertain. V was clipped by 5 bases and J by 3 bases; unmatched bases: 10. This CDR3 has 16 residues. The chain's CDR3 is CARRLTLLAGGYEQYF. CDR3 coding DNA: TGTGCCAGAAGGCTCACACTCCTAGCGGGAGGCTACGAGCAGTACTTC.

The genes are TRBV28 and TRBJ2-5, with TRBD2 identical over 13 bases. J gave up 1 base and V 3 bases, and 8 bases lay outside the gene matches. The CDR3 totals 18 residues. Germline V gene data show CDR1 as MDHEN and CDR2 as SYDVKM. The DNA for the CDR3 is TGTGCCAGCAGTTTCTCCCGACTAGCGGGGGGCCTCCAAGAGACCCAGTACTTC. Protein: CASSFSRLAGGLQETQYF. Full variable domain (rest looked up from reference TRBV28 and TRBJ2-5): DVKVTQSSRYLVKRTGEKVFLECVQDMDHENMFWYRQDPGLGLRLIYFSYDVKMKEKGDIPEGYSVSREKKERFSLILESASTNQTSMYLCASSFSRLAGGLQETQYFGPGTRLLVL.

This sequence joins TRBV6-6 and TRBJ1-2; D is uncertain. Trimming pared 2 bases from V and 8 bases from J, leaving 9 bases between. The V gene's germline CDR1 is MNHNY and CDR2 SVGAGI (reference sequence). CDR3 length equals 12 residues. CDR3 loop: CASSYESEGYTF. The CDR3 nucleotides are TGTGCCAGCAGTTACGAGTCGGAGGGCTACACCTTC.

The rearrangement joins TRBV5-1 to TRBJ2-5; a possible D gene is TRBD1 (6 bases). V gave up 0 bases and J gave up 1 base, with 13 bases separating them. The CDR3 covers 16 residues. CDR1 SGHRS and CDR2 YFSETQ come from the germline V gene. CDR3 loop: CASSLVIRGIQETQYF. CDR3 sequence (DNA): TGCGCCAGCAGCTTGGTAATCAGGGGAATCCAAGAGACCCAGTACTTC.

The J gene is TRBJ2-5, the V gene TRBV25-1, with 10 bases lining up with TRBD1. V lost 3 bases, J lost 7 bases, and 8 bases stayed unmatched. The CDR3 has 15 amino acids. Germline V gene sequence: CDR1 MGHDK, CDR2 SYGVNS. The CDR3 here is CASSDPGQGMGTQYF. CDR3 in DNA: TGTGCCAGCAGTGACCCGGGACAGGGGATGGGGACCCAGTACTTC.